This is a list of T cell receptor beta chains from one sample in a study of T cell repertoires in cytomegalovirus infection. TCRdb re-called the reads with MiXCR, one entry per CDR3 protein. The table shows 400,000 to 600,000 distinct CDR3 sequences, with about 42% occurring only once. These receptors have no known antigen. Source: cultured PBMCs, taken from culture after CMV antigen stimulation. The receptors stem from a human donor in good health (CMV status not recorded). Some clones in this sample may be carry-over from other donors' samples. CDR3s leave out the opening cysteine and the closing phenylalanine or tryptophan. The D gene is left open where the match is weak.

cdr3_aa d_call j_call v_call cdr3_length
ASSRDRHYEQY - TRBJ2-7 TRBV4-3 11
ASSFGLADTDTQY TRBD2 TRBJ2-3 TRBV12-3/TRBV12-4 13
ASSYRDRGLDTQY TRBD1 TRBJ2-3 TRBV7-6 13
ASSSERGGFGEQF TRBD2 TRBJ2-1 TRBV11-3 13
ATSQRTEAF - TRBJ1-1 TRBV15 9
ATSLGYDNEKLF - TRBJ1-4 TRBV24-1 12
ASSFGGPNEKLF - TRBJ1-4 TRBV7-2 12
ASSPRGSEVFSDTQY - TRBJ2-3 TRBV12-3/TRBV12-4 15
ASSLERAGANVLT - TRBJ2-6 TRBV7-2 13
ASKPDSSWETQY - TRBJ2-5 TRBV6-5 12
ASSQVALGTEAF - TRBJ1-1 TRBV4-2 12
SALQGLLEQY - TRBJ2-7 TRBV20-1 10
ASSVTGTNSPLH - TRBJ1-6 TRBV2 12
ASSGLTGTGTGELF - TRBJ2-2 TRBV10-2 14
ASSPSTGNQPQH - TRBJ1-5 TRBV7-9 12
ASSEGIWGYEQY - TRBJ2-7 TRBV6-1 12
ASSLVSGTGWNEQF TRBD1 TRBJ2-1 TRBV7-2 14
ASSFRNTGELF - TRBJ2-2 TRBV7-8 11
ASSLEGRAEQY - TRBJ2-7 TRBV7-9 11
ASSQDPRGGPGELF TRBD2 TRBJ2-2 TRBV4-1 14
ASSLGDTAYGYT - TRBJ1-2 TRBV5-5 12
ASSLHRGASGNTIY - TRBJ1-3 TRBV18 14
AISRGEGNQPQH - TRBJ1-5 TRBV10-3 12
AISGGLNNEQF - TRBJ2-1 TRBV10-3 11
ASSLEGARANYGYT - TRBJ1-2 TRBV7-6 14
ASSLNGEQY - TRBJ2-7 TRBV7-8 9
ASKEGRGDEQF - TRBJ2-1 TRBV5-4 11
ASSPRRLAIYNEQF - TRBJ2-1 TRBV11-2 14
ASSLAGLAGDVAAGELF TRBD2 TRBJ2-2 TRBV7-9 17
ASSSGRTSGVTGELF TRBD2 TRBJ2-2 TRBV7-2 15
ASSVGGGDPDEQF TRBD2 TRBJ2-1 TRBV7-8 13
ASNTYSGHNSPLH - TRBJ1-6 TRBV12-3/TRBV12-4 13
ASSYSTSGRHQETQY TRBD2 TRBJ2-5 TRBV6-6 15
ASSLAGGFDGYT - TRBJ1-2 TRBV7-9 12
ASSPPGLAGGPGELF TRBD2 TRBJ2-2 TRBV5-4 15
ASSQVGGRVGETQY TRBD2 TRBJ2-5 TRBV3-1 14
ASSPGLAGGPGEQY TRBD2 TRBJ2-7 TRBV7-9 14
ASSQVGWTSGGADTQY TRBD2 TRBJ2-3 TRBV4-1 16
ASMAPNTGELF - TRBJ2-2 TRBV6-6 11
ASSLGGLADTGELF TRBD2 TRBJ2-2 TRBV5-6 14
ASSLLPGAEAF - TRBJ1-1 TRBV7-8 11
ASRYGPGGTNNEQF - TRBJ2-1 TRBV5-6 14
ASSPMGTGGPFYTQY TRBD2 TRBJ2-3 TRBV4-1 15
ASTLRVRETQY - TRBJ2-5 TRBV7-2 11
SGTVQAADTQY - TRBJ2-3 TRBV29-1 11
ASSLIQLNEQF - TRBJ2-1 TRBV4-1 11
ASSRRGFDEKLF - TRBJ1-4 TRBV5-5 12
ASSEGDSNSEAF - TRBJ1-1 TRBV2 12
ASSQSRRGRGEQY - TRBJ2-7 TRBV23-1 13
ASSPQGRGNIQY - TRBJ2-4 TRBV27 12
ASRGAGTLSYEQY - TRBJ2-7 TRBV19 13
ASSNLAVYNNEQF TRBD2 TRBJ2-1 TRBV6-1 13
ASSLAFRVEAGELF - TRBJ2-2 TRBV7-2 14